This T cell receptor beta chain was obtained from a study of blood T cell repertoires in COVID-19 (TCRdb year 2020). Some background on the complete study: Samples covering the acute and convalescent phases of COVID-19 were provided by collaborators in the United States, Italy and Spain. The prospective study material was composed of cDNA or gDNA derived from T cells, B-cell-depleted T cells, or PBMCs. The dataset comprised deeply sampled blood TCRbeta repertoires from subjects exposed to, actively infected with, or recovered from COVID-19. The repertoires were made available in a free public database intended to serve as a resource for research on the immune response to SARS-CoV-2. The samples were drawn from the first 160 participants of the ongoing ImmuneRACE study and from 1,254 subjects provided by 6 global collaborators. The sample metadata nearly always contained a de-identified subject ID, COVID-19 status, age in years and sex. Where available, HLA class I and class II types were taken from metadata supplied by the sample provider and were not determined by assay-based typing. What the authors observed across the whole study: The amount of clinical and demographic metadata varied by source and participant and was provided uncurated.

V loses 6 bases, J loses 4 bases, and the germline ends lie 9 bases apart. Including cysteine and phenylalanine, the CDR3 has 13 amino acids. The kept DNA is CDR3 alone, 39 bases in frame from the first base. For CDR1 and CDR2, the germline V gene lists KGHDR and SFDVKD. TCRbeta CDR3 regions were amplified from genomic DNA by means of the immunoSEQ Assay, a bias-controlled multiplex PCR. The original methods were these. The number of nucleated cells in each sample was estimated from the amplification of reference gene primers within the assay. Sequence reads were collapsed and filtered to measure the absolute abundance of every unique TCRbeta CDR3 rearrangement. Productive Simpson clonality was computed per sample as the square root of Simpson's diversity index over productive rearrangements. The table comes from immuneACCESS by way of TCRdb, which keeps in-frame sequences with V and J called. Part of the clones is missing from these tables; in studies checked, under half for an unresolved V gene and the rest for unknown reasons. The DNA gave D and trimming, while V, J and clone size come from that table. The sample records 27,000 or so clones, 75% to 85% of which are singletons. The ten largest clones add up to 25% of the sample.

The collaborating institutions used their own protocols to collect whole blood in K2EDTA tubes. Collaborator samples were shipped for TCRbeta analysis as frozen whole blood, isolated PBMCs, or DNA extracted from either sample type. Concerning this clone itself: It lacks a known antigen. Nothing much larger sits one base from this clone, and base qualities are not available.

The chain uses TRBV24-1 and TRBJ2-1, with no reliable assignment of the D segment. Material: peripheral blood. The clonotype was recovered from a man between 65 and 80 years old with active COVID-19. The nucleotides read TGTGCCACCAGTATGGCCGGGTACAATGAGCAGTTCTTC. This gives the protein CATSMAGYNEQFF.